The TCR beta chain described here comes from a study of PD-1 blockade in classical Hodgkin lymphoma. The table lists this clone with a few counts. As yet, its antigen is unknown. Produced via immunoSEQ multiplex PCR; TCRdb's table is partial and in-frame only. The profile shows under 7,500 clones, 86% of them singletons. Study-wide results and caveats: Nivolumab initiated under 1 year post-ASCT led to patient exclusion. Newly diagnosed and completely responding patients shared comparable baseline diversity.

The time point was: cycle 4 day 1 (C4D1), after five to seven weeks of nivolumab. Every patient was affected by relapse after autologous stem cell transplantation, while exposure to brentuximab vedotin was not uniform. Researchers report purifying CD4+ T cells from thawed PBMCs by magnetic negative selection. Complete response, partial response or progressive disease was recorded as best response. The sequencing here drew on CD4+ T cells from blood, taken before the fourth cycle of nivolumab. The TCR was taken from a human donor with classical Hodgkin lymphoma.

The CDR3 region is CASSHPIPRGYTF. The CDR3, as DNA: TGTGCCAGTAGTCACCCGATCCCGAGAGGCTACACCTTC. The gene calls are TRBV19 and TRBJ1-2; D not resolved. Germline CDR1 LNHDA, CDR2 SQIVND (reference sequence). This CDR3 spans 13 amino acids. V lost 5 bases to trimming and J lost 8 bases, with 15 bases between them.